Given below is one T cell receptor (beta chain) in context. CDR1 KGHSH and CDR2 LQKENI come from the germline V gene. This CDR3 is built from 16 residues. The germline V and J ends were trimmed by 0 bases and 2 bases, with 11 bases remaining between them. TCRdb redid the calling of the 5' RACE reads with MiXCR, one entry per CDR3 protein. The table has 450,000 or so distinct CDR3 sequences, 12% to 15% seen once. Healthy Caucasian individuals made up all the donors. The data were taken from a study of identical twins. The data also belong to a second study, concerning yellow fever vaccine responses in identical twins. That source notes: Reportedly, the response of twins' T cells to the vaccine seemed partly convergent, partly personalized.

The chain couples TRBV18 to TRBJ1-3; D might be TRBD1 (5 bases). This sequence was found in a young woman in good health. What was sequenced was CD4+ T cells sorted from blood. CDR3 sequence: CASSPPWGNPGNTIYF. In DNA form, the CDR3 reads TGTGCCAGCTCACCACCGTGGGGGAACCCTGGAAACACCATATATTTT.